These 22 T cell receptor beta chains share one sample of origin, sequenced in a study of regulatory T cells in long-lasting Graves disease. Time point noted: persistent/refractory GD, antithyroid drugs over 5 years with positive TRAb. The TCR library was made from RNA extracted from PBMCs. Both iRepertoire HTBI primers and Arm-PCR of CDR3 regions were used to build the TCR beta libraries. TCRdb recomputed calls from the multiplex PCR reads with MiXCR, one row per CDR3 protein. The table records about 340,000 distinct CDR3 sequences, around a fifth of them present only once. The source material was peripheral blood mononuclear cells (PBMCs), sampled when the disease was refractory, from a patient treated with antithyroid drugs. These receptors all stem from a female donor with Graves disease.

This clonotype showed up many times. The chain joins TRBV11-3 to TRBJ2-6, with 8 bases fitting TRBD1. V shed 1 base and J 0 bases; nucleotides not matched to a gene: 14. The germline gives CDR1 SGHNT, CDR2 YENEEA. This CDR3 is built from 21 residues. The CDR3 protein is CASSLGRGPDRVLSGANVLTF. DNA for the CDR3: TGTGCCAGCAGCTTAGGCAGGGGTCCGGACAGGGTTCTCTCTGGGGCCAACGTCCTGACTTTC.

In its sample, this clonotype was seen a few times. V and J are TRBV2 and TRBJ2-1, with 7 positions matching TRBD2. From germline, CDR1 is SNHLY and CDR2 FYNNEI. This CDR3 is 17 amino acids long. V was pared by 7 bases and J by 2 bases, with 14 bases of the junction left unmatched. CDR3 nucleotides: TGTGCCAGCACTACAGCCCGCGGGAGTGGGCCCTACAATGAGCAGTTCTTC. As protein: CASTTARGSGPYNEQFF.

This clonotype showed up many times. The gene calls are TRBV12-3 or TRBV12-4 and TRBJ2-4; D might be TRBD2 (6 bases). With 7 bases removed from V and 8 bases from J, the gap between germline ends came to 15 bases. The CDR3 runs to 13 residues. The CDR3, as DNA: TGTGCCAGCAAGGGGATGGGGGGTTACATTCAGTACTTC. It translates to CASKGMGGYIQYF.

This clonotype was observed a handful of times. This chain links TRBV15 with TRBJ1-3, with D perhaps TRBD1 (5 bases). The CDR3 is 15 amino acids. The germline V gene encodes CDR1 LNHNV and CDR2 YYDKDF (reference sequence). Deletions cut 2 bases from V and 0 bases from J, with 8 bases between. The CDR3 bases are TGTGCCACCAGCAGACTGGGGGGCTCTGGAAACACCATATATTTT. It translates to CATSRLGGSGNTIYF.

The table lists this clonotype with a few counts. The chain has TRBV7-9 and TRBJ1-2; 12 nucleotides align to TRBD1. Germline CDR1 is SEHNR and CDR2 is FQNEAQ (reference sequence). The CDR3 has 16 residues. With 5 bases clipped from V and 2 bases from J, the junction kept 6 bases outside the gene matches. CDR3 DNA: TGTGCCAGCAGCCCGGGACAGGGGGCGCACAACTATGGCTACACCTTC. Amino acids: CASSPGQGAHNYGYTF.

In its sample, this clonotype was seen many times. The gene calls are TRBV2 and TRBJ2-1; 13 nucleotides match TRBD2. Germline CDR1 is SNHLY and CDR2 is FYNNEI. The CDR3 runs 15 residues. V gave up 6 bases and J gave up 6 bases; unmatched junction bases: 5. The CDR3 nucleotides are TGTGCCAGCAGAGAACTAGCGGGAGGGCCCAATGAGCAGTTCTTC. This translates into CASRELAGGPNEQFF.

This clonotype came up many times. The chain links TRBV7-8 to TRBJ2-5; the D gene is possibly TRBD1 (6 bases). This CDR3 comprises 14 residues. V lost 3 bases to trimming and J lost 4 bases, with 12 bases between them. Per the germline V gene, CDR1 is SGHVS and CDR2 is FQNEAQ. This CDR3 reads CASSLTGSRETQYF. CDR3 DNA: TGTGCCAGCAGCTTGACAGGTTCAAGAGAGACCCAGTACTTC.

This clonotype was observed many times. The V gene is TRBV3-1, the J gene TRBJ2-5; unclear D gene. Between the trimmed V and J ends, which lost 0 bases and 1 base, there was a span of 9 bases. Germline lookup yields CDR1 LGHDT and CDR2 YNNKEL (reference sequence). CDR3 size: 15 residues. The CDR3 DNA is TGTGCCAGCAGCCAAGATCTTGGGCCCCAAGAGACCCAGTACTTC. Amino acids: CASSQDLGPQETQYF.

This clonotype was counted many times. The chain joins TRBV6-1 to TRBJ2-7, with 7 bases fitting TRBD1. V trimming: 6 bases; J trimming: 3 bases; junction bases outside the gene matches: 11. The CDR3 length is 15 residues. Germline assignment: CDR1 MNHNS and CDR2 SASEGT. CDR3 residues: CASRRPGQQYYEQYF. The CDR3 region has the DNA TGTGCCAGCAGGAGGCCGGGACAGCAATACTACGAGCAGTACTTC.

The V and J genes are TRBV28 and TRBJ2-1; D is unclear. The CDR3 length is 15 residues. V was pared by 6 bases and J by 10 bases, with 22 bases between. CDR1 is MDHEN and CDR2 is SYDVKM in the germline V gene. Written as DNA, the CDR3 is TGTGCCAGCAGCCATGACCCGTCCAAATCCTACGAGCAGTTCTTC. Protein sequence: CASSHDPSKSYEQFF. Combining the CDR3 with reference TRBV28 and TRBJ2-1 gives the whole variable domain DVKVTQSSRYLVKRTGEKVFLECVQDMDHENMFWYRQDPGLGLRLIYFSYDVKMKEKGDIPEGYSVSREKKERFSLILESASTNQTSMYLCASSHDPSKSYEQFFGPGTRLTVL.

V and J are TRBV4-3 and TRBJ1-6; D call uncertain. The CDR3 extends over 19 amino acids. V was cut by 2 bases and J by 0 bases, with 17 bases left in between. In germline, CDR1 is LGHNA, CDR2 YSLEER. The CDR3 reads CASSQLAPSQSSYNSPLHF. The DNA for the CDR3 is TGCGCCAGCAGCCAACTCGCGCCGTCCCAATCCTCCTATAATTCACCCCTCCACTTT.

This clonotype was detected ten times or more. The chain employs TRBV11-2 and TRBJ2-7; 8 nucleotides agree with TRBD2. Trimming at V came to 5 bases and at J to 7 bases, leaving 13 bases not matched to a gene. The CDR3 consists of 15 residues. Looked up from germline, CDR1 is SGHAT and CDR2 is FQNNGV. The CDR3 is CASSLSGVAGREQYF. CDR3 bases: TGTGCCAGCAGCCTCTCCGGAGTAGCGGGAAGGGAGCAGTACTTC.

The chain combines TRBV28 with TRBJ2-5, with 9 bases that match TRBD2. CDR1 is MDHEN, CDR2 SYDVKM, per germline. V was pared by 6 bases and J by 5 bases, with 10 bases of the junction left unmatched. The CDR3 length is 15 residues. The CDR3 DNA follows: TGTGCCAGCAGGACACCGGGACTAGCACGTGAGACCCAGTACTTC. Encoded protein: CASRTPGLARETQYF.

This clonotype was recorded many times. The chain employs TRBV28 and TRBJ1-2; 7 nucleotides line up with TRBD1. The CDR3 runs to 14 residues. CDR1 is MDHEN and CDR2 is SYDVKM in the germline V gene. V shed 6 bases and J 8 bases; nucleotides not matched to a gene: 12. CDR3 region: CASSPAYRGGGYTF. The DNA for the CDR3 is TGTGCCAGCAGCCCCGCCTACAGGGGAGGAGGCTACACCTTC.

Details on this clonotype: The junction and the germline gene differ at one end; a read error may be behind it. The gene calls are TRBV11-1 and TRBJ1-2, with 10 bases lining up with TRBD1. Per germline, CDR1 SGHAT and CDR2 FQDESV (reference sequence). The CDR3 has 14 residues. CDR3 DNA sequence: TGTGCCAGCAGACGGGGACAGGGGAGGAATGGCTTCACCTTC. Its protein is CASRRGQGRNGFTF. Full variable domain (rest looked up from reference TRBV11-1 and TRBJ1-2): EAEVAQSPRYKITEKSQAVAFWCDPISGHATLYWYRQILGQGPELLVQFQDESVVDDSQLPKDRFSAERLKGVDSTLKIQPAELGDSAMYLCASRRGQGRNGFTFGSGTRLTVV.

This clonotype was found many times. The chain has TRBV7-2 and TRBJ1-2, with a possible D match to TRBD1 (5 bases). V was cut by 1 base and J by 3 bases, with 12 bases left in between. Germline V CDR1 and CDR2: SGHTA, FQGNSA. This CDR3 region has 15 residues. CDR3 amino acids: CASSLDPPGYYGYTF. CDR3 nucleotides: TGTGCCAGCAGCTTAGATCCCCCAGGGTACTATGGCTACACCTTC. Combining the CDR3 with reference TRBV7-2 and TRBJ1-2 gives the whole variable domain GAGVSQSPSNKVTEKGKDVELRCDPISGHTALYWYRQSLGQGLEFLIYFQGNSAPDKSGLPSDRFSAERTGGSVSTLTIQRTQQEDSAVYLCASSLDPPGYYGYTFGSGTRLTVV.

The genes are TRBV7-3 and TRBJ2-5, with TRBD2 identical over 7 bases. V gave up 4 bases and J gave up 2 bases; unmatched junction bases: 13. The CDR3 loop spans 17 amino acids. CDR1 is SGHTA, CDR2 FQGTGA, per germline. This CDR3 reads CASSYGGGGRSQETQYF. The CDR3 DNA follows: TGTGCCAGCAGCTATGGGGGGGGAGGCCGCTCGCAAGAGACCCAGTACTTC. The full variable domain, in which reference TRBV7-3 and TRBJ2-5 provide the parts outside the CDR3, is GAGVSQTPSNKVTEKGKYVELRCDPISGHTALYWYRQSLGQGPEFLIYFQGTGAADDSGLPNDRFFAVRPEGSVSTLKIQRTERGDSAVYLCASSYGGGGRSQETQYFGPGTRLLVL.

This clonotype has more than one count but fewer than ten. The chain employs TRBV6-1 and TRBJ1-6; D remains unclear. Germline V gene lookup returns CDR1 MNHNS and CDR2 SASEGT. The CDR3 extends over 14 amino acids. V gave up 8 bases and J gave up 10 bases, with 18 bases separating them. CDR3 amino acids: CASSYTRLGSPLHF. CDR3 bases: TGTGCCAGCTCATATACAAGGTTGGGGTCACCCCTCCACTTT.

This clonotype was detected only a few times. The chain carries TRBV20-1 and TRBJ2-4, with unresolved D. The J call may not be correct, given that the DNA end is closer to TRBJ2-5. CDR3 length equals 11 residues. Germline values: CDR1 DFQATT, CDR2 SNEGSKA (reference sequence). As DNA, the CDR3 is TGCAGTGTTCGGGTATTAGAGACCCAGTACTTC. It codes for CSVRVLETQYF.

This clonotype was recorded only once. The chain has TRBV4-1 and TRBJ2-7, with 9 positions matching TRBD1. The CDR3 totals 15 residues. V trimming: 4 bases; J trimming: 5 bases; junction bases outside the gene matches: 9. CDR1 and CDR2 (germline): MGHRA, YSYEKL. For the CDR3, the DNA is TGCGCCAGCAGCCGCCCTTTGGACAGGGGACACGAGCAGTACTTC. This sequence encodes CASSRPLDRGHEQYF.

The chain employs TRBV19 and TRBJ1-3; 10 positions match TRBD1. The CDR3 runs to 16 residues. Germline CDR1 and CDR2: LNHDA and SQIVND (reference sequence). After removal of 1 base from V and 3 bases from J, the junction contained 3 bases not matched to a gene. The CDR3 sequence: CASSIGQGALGNTIYF. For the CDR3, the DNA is TGTGCCAGTAGTATAGGACAGGGGGCGCTTGGAAACACCATATATTTT.

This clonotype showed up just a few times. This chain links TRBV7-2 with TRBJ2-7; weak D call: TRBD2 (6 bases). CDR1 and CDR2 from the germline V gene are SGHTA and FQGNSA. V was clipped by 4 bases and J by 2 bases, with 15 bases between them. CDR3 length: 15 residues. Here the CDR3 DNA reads TGTGCCAGCAGCTATCCCCTAGCGCCACCCTACGAGCAGTACTTC. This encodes CASSYPLAPPYEQYF.